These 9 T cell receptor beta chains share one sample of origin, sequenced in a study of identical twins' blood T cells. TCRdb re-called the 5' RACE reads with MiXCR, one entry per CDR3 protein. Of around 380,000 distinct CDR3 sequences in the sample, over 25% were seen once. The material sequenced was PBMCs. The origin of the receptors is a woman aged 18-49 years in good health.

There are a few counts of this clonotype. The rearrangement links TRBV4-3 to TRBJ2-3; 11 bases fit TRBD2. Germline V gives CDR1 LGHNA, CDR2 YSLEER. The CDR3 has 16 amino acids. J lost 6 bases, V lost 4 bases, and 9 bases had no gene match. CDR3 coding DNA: TGCGCCAGCAGCCTTGGAAGGGCTAGCGGGAGGGATACGCAGTATTTT. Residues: CASSLGRASGRDTQYF.

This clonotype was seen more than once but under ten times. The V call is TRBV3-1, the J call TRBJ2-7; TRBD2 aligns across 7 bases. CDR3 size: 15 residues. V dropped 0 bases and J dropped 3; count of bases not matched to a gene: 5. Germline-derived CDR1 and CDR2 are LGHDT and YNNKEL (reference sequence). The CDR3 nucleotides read TGTGCCAGCAGCCAAGATCTCCAGCGGGACTACGAGCAGTACTTC. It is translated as CASSQDLQRDYEQYF.

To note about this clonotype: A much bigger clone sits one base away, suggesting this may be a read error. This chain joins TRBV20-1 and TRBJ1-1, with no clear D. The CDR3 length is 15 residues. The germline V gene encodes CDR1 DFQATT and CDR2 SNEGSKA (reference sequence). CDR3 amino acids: CIARNLATGNTEAFF. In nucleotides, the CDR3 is TGCATTGCTAGAAACTTAGCGACGGGGAACACTGAAGCTTTCTTT.

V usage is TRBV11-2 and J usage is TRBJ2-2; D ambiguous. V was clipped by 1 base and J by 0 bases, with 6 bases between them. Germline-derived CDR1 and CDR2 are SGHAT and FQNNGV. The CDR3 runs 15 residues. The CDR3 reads CASSLGRSNTGELFF. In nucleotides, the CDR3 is TGTGCCAGCAGCTTAGGGCGTTCGAACACCGGGGAGCTGTTTTTT.

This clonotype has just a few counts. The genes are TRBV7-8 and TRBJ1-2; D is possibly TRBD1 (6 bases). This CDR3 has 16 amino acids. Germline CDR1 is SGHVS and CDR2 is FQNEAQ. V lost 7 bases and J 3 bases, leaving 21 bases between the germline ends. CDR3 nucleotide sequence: TGTGCCAGCATTCCGGGGGCCCCCACTACCGACTATGGCTACACCTTC. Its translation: CASIPGAPTTDYGYTF.

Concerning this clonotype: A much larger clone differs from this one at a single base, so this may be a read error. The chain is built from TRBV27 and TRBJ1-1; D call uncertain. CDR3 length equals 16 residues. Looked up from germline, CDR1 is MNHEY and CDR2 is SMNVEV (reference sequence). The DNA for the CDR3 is TGTGCCAGCAGCCGACGCCCCGACGTGAGGAACACTGAAACTTTCTTT. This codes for CASSRRPDVRNTETFF.

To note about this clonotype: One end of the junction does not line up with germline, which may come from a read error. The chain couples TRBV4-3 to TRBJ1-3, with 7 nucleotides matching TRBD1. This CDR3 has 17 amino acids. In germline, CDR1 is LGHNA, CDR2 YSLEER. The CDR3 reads CTSSQASLRGPGSTIYF. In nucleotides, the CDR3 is TGCACCAGCAGCCAAGCAAGTTTAAGGGGGCCAGGGAGCACCATATATTTT.

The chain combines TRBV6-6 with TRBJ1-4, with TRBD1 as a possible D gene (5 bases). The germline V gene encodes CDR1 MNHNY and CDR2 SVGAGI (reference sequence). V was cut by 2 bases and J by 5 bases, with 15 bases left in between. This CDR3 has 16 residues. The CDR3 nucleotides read TGTGCCAGCAGTTACGGCACCGGGACGGAAAATGAAAAACTGTTTTTT. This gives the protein CASSYGTGTENEKLFF.

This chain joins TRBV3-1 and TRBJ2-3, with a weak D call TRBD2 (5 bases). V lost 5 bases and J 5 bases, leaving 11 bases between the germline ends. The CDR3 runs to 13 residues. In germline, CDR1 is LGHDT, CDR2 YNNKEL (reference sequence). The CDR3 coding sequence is TGTGCCAGCAGCGGAGCGGATCGAGATACGCAGTATTTT. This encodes CASSGADRDTQYF.